This T cell receptor beta chain is from a study of blood T cell repertoires in COVID-19. Here immunoSEQ multiplex PCR was the method, and the copy in TCRdb shows in-frame clones only, minus some. The repertoire holds roughly 150,000 clones, with more than 80% as singletons. Germline CDR1 SGDLS, CDR2 YYNGEE. CDR3 length equals 16 residues. V dropped 4 bases and J dropped 3; count of bases not matched to a gene: 10. V usage is TRBV9 and J usage is TRBJ2-1; 7 nucleotides align to TRBD2. The TCR originated in an older woman with active COVID-19. Sequencing was done on a sample of peripheral blood. The chain's CDR3 is CASSLSIAGHYNEQFF. DNA of the CDR3: TGTGCCAGCAGCCTCTCTATAGCGGGCCACTACAATGAGCAGTTCTTC.